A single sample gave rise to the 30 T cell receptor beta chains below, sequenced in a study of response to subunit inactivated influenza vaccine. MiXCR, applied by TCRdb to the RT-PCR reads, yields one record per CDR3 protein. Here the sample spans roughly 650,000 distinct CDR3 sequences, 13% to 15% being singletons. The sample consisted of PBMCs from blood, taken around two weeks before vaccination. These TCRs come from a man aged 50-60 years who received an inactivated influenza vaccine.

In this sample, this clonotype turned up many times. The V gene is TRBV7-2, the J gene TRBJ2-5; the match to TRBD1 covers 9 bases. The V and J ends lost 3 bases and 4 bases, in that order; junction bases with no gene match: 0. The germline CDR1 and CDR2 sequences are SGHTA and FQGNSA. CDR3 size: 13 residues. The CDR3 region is CASSLDRGETQYF. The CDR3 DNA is TGTGCCAGCAGCTTGGACAGGGGAGAGACCCAGTACTTC.

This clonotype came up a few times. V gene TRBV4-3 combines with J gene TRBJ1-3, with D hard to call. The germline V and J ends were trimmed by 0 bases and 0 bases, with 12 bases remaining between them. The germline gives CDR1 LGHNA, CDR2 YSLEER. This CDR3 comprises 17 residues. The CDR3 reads CASSQEGFGPSGNTIYF. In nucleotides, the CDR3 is TGCGCCAGCAGCCAAGAGGGCTTCGGGCCCTCTGGAAACACCATATATTTT.

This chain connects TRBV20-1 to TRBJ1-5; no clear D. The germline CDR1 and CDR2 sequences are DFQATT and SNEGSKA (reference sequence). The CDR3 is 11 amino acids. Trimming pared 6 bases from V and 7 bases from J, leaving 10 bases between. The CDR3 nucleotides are TGCAGTGCCACCGAGGGCCAGCCCCAGCATTTT. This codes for CSATEGQPQHF.

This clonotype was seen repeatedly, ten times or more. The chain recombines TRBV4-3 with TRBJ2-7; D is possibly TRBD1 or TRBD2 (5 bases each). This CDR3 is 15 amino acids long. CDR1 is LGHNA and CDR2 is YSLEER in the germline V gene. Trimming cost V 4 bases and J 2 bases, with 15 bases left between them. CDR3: CASSLERDRTYEQYF. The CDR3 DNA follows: TGCGCCAGCAGCCTCGAACGGGACCGCACCTACGAGCAGTACTTC.

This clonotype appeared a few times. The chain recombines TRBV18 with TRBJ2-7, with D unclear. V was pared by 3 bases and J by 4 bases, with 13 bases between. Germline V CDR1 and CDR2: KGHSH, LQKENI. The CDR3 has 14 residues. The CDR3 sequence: CASSPGSWSYEQYF. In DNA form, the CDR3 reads TGTGCCAGCTCACCTGGATCATGGTCGTACGAGCAGTACTTC.

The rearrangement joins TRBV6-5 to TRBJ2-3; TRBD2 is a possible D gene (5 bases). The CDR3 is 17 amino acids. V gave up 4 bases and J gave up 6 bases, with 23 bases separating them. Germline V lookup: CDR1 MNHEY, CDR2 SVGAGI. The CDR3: CASSFRRVPLIGDTQYF. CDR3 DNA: TGTGCCAGCAGTTTTCGGCGGGTTCCATTGATAGGGGATACGCAGTATTTT.

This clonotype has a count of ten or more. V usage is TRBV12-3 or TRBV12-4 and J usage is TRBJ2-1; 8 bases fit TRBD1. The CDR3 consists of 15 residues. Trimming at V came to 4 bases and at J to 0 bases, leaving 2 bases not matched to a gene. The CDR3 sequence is CASSSDRGSYNEQFF. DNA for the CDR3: TGTGCCAGCAGTTCCGACAGGGGCTCCTACAATGAGCAGTTCTTC.

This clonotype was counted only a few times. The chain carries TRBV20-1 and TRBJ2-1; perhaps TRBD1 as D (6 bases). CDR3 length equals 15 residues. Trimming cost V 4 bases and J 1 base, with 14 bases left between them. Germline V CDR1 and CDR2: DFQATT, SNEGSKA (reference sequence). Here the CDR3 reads CSAKQGVLSYNEQFF. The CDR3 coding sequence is TGCAGTGCTAAACAGGGTGTGTTGTCCTACAATGAGCAGTTCTTC.

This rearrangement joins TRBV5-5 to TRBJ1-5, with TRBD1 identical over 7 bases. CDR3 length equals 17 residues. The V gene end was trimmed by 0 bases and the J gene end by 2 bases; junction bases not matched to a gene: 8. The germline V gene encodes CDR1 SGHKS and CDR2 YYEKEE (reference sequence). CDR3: CASSLDLTGYGNQPQHF. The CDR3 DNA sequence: TGTGCCAGCAGCTTGGATTTGACAGGGTACGGCAATCAGCCCCAGCATTTT.

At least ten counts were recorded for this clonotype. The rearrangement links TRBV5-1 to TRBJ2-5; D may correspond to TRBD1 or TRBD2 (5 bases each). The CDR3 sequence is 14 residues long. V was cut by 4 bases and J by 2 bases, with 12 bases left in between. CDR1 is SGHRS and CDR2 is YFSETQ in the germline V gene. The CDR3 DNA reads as TGCGCCAGCAGCCTCGGGGCAGCGCAAGAGACCCAGTACTTC. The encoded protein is CASSLGAAQETQYF.

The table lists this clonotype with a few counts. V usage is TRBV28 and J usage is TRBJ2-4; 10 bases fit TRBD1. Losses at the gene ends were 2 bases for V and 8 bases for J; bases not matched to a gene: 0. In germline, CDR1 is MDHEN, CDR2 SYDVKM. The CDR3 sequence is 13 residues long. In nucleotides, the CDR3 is TGTGCCAGCAGTTTAGACAGGGGGCACATTCAGTACTTC. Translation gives CASSLDRGHIQYF.

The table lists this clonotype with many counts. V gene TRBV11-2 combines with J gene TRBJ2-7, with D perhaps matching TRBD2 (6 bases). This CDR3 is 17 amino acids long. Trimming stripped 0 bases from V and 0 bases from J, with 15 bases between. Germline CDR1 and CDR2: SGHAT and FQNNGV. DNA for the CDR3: TGTGCCAGCAGCTTAGAGGGAGGCAGGATCCTCTCCTACGAGCAGTACTTC. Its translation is CASSLEGGRILSYEQYF.

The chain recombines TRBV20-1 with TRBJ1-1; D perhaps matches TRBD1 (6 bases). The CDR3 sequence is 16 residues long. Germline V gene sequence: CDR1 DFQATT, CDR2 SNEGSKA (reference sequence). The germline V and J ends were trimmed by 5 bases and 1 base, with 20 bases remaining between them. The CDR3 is CSAGLSRGYQNTEAFF. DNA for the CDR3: TGCAGTGCTGGGCTCAGTAGGGGGTACCAGAACACTGAAGCTTTCTTT.

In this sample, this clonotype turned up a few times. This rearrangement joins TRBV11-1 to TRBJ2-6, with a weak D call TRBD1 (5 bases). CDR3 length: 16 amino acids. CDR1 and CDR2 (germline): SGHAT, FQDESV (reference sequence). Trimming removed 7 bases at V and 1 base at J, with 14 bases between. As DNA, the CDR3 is TGTGCCAGCAACAAACGAGCAGGGTCTGGGGCCAACGTCCTGACTTTC. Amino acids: CASNKRAGSGANVLTF.

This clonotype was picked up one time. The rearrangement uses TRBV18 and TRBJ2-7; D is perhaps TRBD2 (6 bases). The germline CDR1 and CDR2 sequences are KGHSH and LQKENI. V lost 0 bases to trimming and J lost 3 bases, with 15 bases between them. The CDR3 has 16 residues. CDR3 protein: CASSPPGLPRGYEQYF. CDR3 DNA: TGTGCCAGCTCACCACCGGGACTCCCAAGAGGCTACGAGCAGTACTTC.

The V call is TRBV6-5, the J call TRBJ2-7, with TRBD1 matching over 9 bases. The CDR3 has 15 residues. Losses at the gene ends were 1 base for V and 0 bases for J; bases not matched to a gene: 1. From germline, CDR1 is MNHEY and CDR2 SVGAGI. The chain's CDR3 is CASSYLGQGSYEQYF. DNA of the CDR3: TGTGCCAGCAGTTACTTGGGACAGGGCTCCTACGAGCAGTACTTC.

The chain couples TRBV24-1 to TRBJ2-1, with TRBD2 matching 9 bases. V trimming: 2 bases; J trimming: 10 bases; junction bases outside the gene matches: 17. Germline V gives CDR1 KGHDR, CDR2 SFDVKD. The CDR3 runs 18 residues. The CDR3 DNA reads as TGTGCCACCAGTGATTCAATCTACAGCGGGAGGTGGTCCAACGAGCAGTTCTTC. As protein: CATSDSIYSGRWSNEQFF.

CDR3 loop: CASSPPGTQNTEAFF. The CDR3 coding sequence is TGTGCCAGCTCACCACCGGGGACGCAGAACACTGAAGCTTTCTTT. This chain joins TRBV18 and TRBJ1-1; possibly TRBD1 for D (5 bases). Trimming removed 0 bases at V and 1 base at J, with 9 bases between. The CDR3 is 15 residues long. Germline loops: CDR1 KGHSH, CDR2 LQKENI.

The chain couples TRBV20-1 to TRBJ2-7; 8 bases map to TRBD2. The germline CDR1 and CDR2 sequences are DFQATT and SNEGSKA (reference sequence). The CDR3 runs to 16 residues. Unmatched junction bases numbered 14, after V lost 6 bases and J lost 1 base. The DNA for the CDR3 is TGCAGTGCCACCCCGGGGGCGGGGGGTCTATCCTACGAGCAGTACTTC. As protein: CSATPGAGGLSYEQYF.

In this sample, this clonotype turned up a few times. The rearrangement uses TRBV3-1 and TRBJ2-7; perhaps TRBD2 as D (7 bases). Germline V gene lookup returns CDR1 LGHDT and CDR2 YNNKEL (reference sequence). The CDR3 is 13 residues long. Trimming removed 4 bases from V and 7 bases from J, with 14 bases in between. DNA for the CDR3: TGTGCCAGCAGCCCTAGAGAGGGGGGGGAGCAGTACTTC. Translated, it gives CASSPREGGEQYF.

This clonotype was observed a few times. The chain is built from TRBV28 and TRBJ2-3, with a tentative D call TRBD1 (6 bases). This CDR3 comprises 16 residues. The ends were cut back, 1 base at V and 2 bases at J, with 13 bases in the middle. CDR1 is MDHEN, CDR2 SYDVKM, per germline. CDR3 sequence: CASSLYVGQITDTQYF. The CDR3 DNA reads TGTGCCAGCAGTTTATACGTCGGACAGATCACAGATACGCAGTATTTT.

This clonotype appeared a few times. The CDR3 DNA is TGCAGCGTTGAAGATGTTCTAGCGGGGGGTAATGAGCAGTTCTTC. As protein: CSVEDVLAGGNEQFF. V and J are TRBV29-1 and TRBJ2-1; 11 nucleotides agree with TRBD2. CDR1 SQVTM and CDR2 ANQGSEA come from the germline V gene. The V gene end was trimmed by 0 bases and the J gene end by 7 bases; junction bases not matched to a gene: 5. CDR3 length: 15 residues.

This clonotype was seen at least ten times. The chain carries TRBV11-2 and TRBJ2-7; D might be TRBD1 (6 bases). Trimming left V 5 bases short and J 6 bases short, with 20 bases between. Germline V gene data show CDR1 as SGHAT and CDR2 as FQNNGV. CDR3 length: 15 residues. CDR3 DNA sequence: TGTGCCAGCAGCCCCTCATCAGGGGATGCTTCCGAGCAGTACTTC. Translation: CASSPSSGDASEQYF.

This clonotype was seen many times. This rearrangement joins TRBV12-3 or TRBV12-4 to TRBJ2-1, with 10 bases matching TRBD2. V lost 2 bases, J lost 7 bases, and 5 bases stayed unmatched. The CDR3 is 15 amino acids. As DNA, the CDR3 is TGTGCCAGCAGTTTAAATAGCGGGGGGATTAATGAGCAGTTCTTC. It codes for CASSLNSGGINEQFF.

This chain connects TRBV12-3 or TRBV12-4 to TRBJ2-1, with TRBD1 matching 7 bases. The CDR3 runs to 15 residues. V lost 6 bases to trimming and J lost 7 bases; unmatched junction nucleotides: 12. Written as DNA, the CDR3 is TGTGCCAGCAGCCTCCAACGGACAGGTACTAATGAGCAGTTCTTC. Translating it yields CASSLQRTGTNEQFF.

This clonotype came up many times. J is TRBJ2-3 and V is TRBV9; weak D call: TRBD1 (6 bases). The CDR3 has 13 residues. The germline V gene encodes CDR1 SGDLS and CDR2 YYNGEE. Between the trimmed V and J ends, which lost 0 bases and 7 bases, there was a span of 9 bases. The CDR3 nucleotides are TGTGCCAGCAGCGTAGGGGGACAACATACGCAGTATTTT. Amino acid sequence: CASSVGGQHTQYF.

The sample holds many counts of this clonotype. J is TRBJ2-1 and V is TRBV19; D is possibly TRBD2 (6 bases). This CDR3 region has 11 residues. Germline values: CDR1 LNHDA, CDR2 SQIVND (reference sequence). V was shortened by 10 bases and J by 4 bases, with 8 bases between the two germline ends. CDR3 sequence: CATGVYNEQFF. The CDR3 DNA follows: TGTGCCACGGGGGTATACAATGAGCAGTTCTTC. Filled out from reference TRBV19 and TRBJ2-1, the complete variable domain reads DGGITQSPKYLFRKEGQNVTLSCEQNLNHDAMYWYRQDPGQGLRLIYYSQIVNDFQKGDIAEGYSVSREKKESFPLTVTSAQKNPTAFYLCATGVYNEQFFGPGTRLTVL.

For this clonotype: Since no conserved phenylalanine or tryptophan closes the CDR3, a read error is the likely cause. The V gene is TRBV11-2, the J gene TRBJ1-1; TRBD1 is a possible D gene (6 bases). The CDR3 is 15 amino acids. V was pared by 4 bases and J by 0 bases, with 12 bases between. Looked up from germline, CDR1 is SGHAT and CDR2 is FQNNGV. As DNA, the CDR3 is TGTGCCAGCAGCTATAGGACAGCTTTGAACACTGAAGCTTTCCTT. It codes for CASSYRTALNTEAFL.

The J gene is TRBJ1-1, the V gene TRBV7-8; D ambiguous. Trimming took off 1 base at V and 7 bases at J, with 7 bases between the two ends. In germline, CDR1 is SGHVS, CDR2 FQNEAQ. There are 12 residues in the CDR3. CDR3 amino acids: CASSLGDGEAFF. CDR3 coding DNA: TGTGCCAGCAGCTTAGGAGACGGTGAAGCTTTCTTT.

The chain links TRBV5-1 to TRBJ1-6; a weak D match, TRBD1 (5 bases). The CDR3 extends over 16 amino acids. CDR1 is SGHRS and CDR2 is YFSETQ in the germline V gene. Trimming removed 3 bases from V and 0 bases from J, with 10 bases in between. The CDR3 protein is CASSSSGGSYNSPLHF. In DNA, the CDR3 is TGCGCCAGCAGCTCCTCTGGGGGCTCCTATAATTCACCCCTCCACTTT.